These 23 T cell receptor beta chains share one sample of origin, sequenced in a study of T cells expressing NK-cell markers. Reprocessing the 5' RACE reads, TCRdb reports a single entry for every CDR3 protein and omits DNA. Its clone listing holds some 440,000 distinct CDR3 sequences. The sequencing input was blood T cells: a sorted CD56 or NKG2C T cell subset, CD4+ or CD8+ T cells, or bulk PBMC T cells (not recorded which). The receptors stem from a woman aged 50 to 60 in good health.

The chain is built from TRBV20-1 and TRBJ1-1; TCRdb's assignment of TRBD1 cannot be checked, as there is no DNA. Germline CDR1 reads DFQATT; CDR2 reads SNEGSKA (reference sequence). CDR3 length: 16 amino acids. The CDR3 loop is CSASQPDRGSNTEAFF.

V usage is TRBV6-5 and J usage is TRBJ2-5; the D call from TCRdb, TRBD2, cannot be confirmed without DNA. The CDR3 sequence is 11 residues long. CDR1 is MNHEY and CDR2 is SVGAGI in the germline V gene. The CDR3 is CASMEVETQYF.

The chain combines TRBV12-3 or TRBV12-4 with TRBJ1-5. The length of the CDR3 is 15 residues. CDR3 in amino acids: CASSLKGSGGQPQHF.

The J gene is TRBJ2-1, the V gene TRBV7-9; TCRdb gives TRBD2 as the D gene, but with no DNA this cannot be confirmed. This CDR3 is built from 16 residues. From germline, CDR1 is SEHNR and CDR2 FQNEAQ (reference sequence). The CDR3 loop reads CASSSFRGRAGNEQFF.

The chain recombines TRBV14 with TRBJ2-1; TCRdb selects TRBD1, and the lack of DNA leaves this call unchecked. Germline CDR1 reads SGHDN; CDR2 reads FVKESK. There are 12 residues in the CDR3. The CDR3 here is CASSPQDRVKFF.

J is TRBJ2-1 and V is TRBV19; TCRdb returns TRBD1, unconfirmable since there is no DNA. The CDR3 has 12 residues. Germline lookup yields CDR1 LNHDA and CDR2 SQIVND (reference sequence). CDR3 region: CASKDRRREQFF.

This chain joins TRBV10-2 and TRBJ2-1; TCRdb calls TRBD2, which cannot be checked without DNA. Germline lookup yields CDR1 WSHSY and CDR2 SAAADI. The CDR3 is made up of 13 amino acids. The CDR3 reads CASTPSGSNEQFF.

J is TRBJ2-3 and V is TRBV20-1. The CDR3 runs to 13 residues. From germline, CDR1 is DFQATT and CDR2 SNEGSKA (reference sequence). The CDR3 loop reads CSARFSISDTQYF.

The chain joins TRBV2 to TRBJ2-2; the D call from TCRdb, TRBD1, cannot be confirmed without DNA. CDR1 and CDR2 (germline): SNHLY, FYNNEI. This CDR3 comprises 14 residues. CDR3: CASNRNLGAGELFF. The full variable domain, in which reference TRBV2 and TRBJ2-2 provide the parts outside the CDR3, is EPEVTQTPSHQVTQMGQEVILRCVPISNHLYFYWYRQILGQKVEFLVSFYNNEISEKSEIFDDQFSVERPDGSNFTLKIRSTKLEDSAMYFCASNRNLGAGELFFGEGSRLTVL.

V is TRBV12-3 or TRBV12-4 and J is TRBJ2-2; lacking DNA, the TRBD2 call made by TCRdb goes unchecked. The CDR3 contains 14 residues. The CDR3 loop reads CASSLRTSGKELFF.

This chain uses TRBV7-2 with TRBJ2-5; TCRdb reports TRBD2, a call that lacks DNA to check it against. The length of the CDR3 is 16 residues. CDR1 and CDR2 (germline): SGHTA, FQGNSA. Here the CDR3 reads CASSSRGASGRETQYF.

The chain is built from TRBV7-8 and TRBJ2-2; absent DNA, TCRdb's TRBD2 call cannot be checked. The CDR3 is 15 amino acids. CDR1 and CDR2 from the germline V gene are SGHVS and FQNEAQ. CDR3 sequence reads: CAGRRGRDGTGELFF. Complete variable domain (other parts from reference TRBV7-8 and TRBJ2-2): GAGVSQSPRYKVAKRGQDVALRCDPISGHVSLFWYQQALGQGPEFLTYFQNEAQLDKSGLPSDRFFAERPEGSVSTLKIQRTQQEDSAVYLCAGRRGRDGTGELFFGEGSRLTVL.

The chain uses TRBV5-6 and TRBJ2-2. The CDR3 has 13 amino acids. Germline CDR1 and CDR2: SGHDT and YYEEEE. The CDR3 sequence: CASSWQLTGELFF.

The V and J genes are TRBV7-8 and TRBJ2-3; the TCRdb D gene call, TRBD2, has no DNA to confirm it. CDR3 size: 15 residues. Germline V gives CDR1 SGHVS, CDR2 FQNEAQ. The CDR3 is CASSYYLAGQDTQYF.

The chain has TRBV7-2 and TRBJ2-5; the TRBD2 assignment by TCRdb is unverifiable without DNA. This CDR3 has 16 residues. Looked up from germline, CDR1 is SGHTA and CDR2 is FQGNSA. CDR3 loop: CASSFTSGLAGETQYF.

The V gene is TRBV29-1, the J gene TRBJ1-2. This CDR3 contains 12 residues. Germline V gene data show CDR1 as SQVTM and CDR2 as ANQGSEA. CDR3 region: CSVDPSMYGYTF.

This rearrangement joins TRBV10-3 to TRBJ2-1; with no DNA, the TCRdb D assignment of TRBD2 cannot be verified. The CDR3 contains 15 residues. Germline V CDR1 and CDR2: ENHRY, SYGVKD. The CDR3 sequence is CAASGASGSTNEQFF.

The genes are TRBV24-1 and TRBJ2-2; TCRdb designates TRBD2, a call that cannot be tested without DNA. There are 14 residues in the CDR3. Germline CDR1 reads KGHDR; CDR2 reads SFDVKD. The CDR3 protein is CATKGRANTGELFF.

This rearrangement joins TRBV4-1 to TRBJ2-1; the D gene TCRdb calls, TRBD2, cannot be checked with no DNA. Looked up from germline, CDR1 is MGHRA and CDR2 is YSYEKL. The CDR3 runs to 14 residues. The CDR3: CASSRGRVINEQFF.

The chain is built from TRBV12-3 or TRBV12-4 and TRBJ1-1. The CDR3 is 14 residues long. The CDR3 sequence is CASSRVGRNTEAFF.

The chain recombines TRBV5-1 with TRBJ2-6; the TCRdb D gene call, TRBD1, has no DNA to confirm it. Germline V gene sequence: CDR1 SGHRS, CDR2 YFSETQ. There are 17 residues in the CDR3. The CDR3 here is CASSFQGSGSGANVLTF.

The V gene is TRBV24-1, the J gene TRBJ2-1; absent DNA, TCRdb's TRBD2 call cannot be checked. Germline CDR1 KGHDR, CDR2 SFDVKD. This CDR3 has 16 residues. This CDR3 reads CATSDFPGSIHNEQFF.

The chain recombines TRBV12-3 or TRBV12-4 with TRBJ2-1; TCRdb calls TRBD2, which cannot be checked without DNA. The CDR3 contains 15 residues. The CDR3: CASSWTSGRDNEQFF.